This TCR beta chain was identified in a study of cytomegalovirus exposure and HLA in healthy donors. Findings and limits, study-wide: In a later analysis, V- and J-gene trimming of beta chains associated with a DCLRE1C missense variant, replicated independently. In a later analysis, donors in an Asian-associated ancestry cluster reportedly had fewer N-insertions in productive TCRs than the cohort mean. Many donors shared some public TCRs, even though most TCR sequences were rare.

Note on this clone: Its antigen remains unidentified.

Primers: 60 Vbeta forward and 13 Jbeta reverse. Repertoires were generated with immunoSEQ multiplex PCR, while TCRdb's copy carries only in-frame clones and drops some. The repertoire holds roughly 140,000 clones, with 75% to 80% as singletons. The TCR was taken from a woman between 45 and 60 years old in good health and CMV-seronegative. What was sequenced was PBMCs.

The CDR3 region is CASSFAGGLDTEAFF. Written as DNA, the CDR3 is TGCGCCAGCAGCTTTGCAGGGGGCTTAGACACTGAAGCTTTCTTT. The chain couples TRBV5-1 to TRBJ1-1, with 8 bases fitting TRBD1. Germline V CDR1 and CDR2: SGHRS, YFSETQ. CDR3 length equals 15 residues. Germline trimming cut 2 bases from V and 3 bases from J; bases unmatched to any gene: 6.